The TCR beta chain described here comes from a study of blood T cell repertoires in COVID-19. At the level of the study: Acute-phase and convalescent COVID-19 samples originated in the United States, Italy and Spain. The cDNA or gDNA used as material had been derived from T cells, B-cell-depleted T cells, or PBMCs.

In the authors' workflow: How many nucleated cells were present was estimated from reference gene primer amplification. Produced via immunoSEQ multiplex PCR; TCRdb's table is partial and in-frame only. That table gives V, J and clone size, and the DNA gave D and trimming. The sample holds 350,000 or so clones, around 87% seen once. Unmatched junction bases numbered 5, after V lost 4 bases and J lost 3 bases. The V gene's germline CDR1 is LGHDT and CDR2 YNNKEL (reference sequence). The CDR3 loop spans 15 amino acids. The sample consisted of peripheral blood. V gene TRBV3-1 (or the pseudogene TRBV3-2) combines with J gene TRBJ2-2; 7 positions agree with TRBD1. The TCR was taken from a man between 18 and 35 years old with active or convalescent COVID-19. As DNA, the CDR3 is TGTGCCAGCAGCCGAGTACAGGGGCACACCGGGGAGCTGTTTTTT. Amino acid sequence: CASSRVQGHTGELFF.